This T cell receptor beta chain was profiled in a study of early T cells in non-severe SARS-CoV-2 infection. Study-wide context: Sequencing of unsorted whole blood was done on bulk RNA, leaving chains unpaired.

Molecules of cDNA were individually given unique molecular identifiers that were attached to them. MiXCR was run by TCRdb on the 5' RACE reads, yielding one entry per CDR3 protein. The sample records about 80,000 distinct CDR3 sequences, roughly an eighth being singletons. This clonotype has just a few counts. The antigen remains undetermined. The study's findings and limits: Missing private and CD4 specificities, VDJdb matching favored anti-spike CD8 responses.

CDR1 SGHTA and CDR2 FQGNSA come from the germline V gene. The CDR3 sequence is 15 residues long. The ends were cut back, 5 bases at V and 4 bases at J, with 17 bases in the middle. This sequence was found in an adult who was a healthcare worker with PCR-confirmed SARS-CoV-2 infection or an uninfected control (not recorded which). The donor label of this sample is uncertain. The V gene is TRBV7-2, the J gene TRBJ1-1; TRBD1 might be the D (6 bases). The starting material was whole blood, obtained at baseline. CDR3: CASSRGALTPTEAFF. Written as DNA, the CDR3 is TGTGCCAGCAGCCGGGGGGCCTTAACCCCCACTGAAGCTTTCTTT.